The 25 T cell receptor beta chains below all came from one sample that was sequenced in a study of T cell responses to AZD1222 COVID-19 vaccine. Some clones are missing from TCRdb's copy, which holds only in-frame ones; the method was immunoSEQ multiplex PCR. The data hold roughly 160,000 clones, with 80% to 95% observed a single time. The input for sequencing was peripheral blood, taken on day 0 of AZD1222 vaccination. The source of these receptors is an adult in good health.

This chain links TRBV6-6 with TRBJ2-5, with TRBD2 identical over 11 bases. J lost 1 base, V lost 5 bases, and 12 bases had no gene match. Germline CDR1 and CDR2: MNHNY and SVGAGI (reference sequence). CDR3 length: 18 amino acids. Here the CDR3 DNA reads TGTGCCAGCAGTCCCGGGGTGCTAGCGGGAGGCCTCCAAGAGACCCAGTACTTC. It specifies CASSPGVLAGGLQETQYF.

The chain recombines TRBV19 with TRBJ1-5, with TRBD1 identical over 7 bases. CDR3 size: 14 residues. Per germline, CDR1 LNHDA and CDR2 SQIVND (reference sequence). J lost 8 bases, V lost 9 bases, and 13 bases had no gene match. The CDR3 loop reads CASPKGRGREPQHF. Written as DNA, the CDR3 is TGTGCCAGCCCCAAGGGGAGGGGGCGGGAGCCCCAGCATTTT.

The rearrangement links TRBV6-5 to TRBJ1-2; 9 bases fit TRBD1. Germline trimming cut 5 bases from V and 0 bases from J; bases unmatched to any gene: 4. CDR1 MNHEY and CDR2 SVGAGI come from the germline V gene. The CDR3 runs to 15 residues. In nucleotides, the CDR3 is TGTGCCAGCAGTCCCGGACAGGGGTCTAACTATGGCTACACCTTC. This translates into CASSPGQGSNYGYTF.

This clone was detected once. The chain couples TRBV5-1 to TRBJ1-3; D possibly corresponds to TRBD1 (6 bases). Germline V lookup: CDR1 SGHRS, CDR2 YFSETQ. This CDR3 has 18 amino acids. V lost 1 base, J lost 0 bases, and 17 bases lay in between. The CDR3 spells CASSLRARTVLSGNTIYF. The CDR3 DNA reads as TGCGCCAGCAGCTTGAGAGCGAGGACAGTGCTCTCTGGAAACACCATATATTTT.

This clone was observed once. The chain links TRBV7-9 to TRBJ2-7, with 11 bases that match TRBD2. This CDR3 is built from 18 residues. Germline trimming cut 1 base from V and 2 bases from J; bases unmatched to any gene: 10. Germline CDR1 reads SEHNR; CDR2 reads FQNEAQ (reference sequence). For the CDR3, the DNA is TGTGCCAGCAGCTTAGTAATTGGGGGACTAGCGGAGACCTACGAGCAGTACTTC. This translates into CASSLVIGGLAETYEQYF.

V usage is TRBV18 and J usage is TRBJ2-4, with D unresolved. The V gene lost 3 bases and the J gene lost 0 bases, with 9 bases spanning the gap. This CDR3 region has 15 residues. Germline-derived CDR1 and CDR2 are KGHSH and LQKENI. CDR3 nucleotide sequence: TGTGCCAGCTCACCCGTTGAGCTAGCCAAAAACATTCAGTACTTC. It is translated as CASSPVELAKNIQYF.

This clone appeared a single time. The J gene is TRBJ2-1, the V gene TRBV29-1; D not resolved. The ends were cut back, 7 bases at V and 2 bases at J, with 6 bases in the middle. The CDR3 runs to 11 residues. The germline CDR1 and CDR2 sequences are SQVTM and ANQGSEA. CDR3 region: CSGNAYNEQFF. The CDR3 coding sequence is TGCAGCGGTAACGCCTACAATGAGCAGTTCTTC.

The V call is TRBV30, the J call TRBJ1-5, with D possibly TRBD1 on 6 matching bases. From germline, CDR1 is GTSNPN and CDR2 SVGIG (reference sequence). The CDR3 is made up of 15 amino acids. The V end lost 2 bases, the J end lost 2 bases, and 13 bases lay between the germline ends. The CDR3 region has the DNA TGTGCCTGGAGTTCAAGGGGGAAGGGCAATCAGCCCCAGCATTTT. It is translated as CAWSSRGKGNQPQHF. Combining the CDR3 with reference TRBV30 and TRBJ1-5 gives the whole variable domain SQTIHQWPATLVQPVGSPLSLECTVEGTSNPNLYWYRQAAGRGLQLLFYSVGIGQISSEVPQNLSASRPQDRQFILSSKKLLLSDSGFYLCAWSSRGKGNQPQHFGDGTRLSIL.

The chain is built from TRBV6-2 or TRBV6-3 and TRBJ2-6; 7 bases align to TRBD2. V trimming: 1 base; J trimming: 2 bases; junction bases outside the gene matches: 2. This CDR3 spans 16 amino acids. The germline gives CDR1 MNHEY, CDR2 SVGEGT. In nucleotides, the CDR3 is TGTGCCAGCAGTTACTATGGGAGGGCTGGGGCCAACGTCCTGACTTTC. It is translated as CASSYYGRAGANVLTF.

There are a few counts of this clone. This sequence joins TRBV4-1 and TRBJ2-1; D is possibly TRBD1 or TRBD2 (5 bases each). Trimming took off 6 bases at V and 9 bases at J, with 12 bases between the two ends. The CDR3 has 12 residues. The germline V gene has CDR1 MGHRA and CDR2 YSYEKL. CDR3 nucleotides: TGCGCCAGCAGTCACACAGGAGGTGAGCAGTTCTTC. This sequence encodes CASSHTGGEQFF.

The chain is built from TRBV18 and TRBJ1-2, with 7 positions matching TRBD1. V lost 0 bases to trimming and J lost 4 bases; unmatched junction nucleotides: 5. The CDR3 extends over 15 amino acids. The germline CDR1 and CDR2 sequences are KGHSH and LQKENI. The CDR3 here is CASSPPGQALYGYTF. The CDR3 DNA follows: TGTGCCAGCTCACCACCAGGACAGGCACTCTATGGCTACACCTTC.

The chain has TRBV4-1 and TRBJ2-7; D unresolved. The CDR3 has 14 amino acids. V was cut by 4 bases and J by 2 bases, with 12 bases left in between. Germline V CDR1 and CDR2: MGHRA, YSYEKL. The chain's CDR3 is CASSLGTPAYEQYF. The CDR3 DNA follows: TGCGCCAGCAGCCTCGGTACCCCCGCCTACGAGCAGTACTTC.

The CDR3 reads CASSPDRVYGYTF. In nucleotides, the CDR3 is TGTGCCAGCAGTCCTGACAGGGTGTACGGCTACACCTTC. The V call is TRBV6-6, the J call TRBJ1-2, with 7 bases aligning to TRBD1. Germline loops: CDR1 MNHNY, CDR2 SVGAGI (reference sequence). V shed 5 bases, J shed 8 bases, and the junction held 8 bases outside the gene matches. The CDR3 is 13 amino acids.

The chain joins TRBV6-1 to TRBJ2-7; no reliable D call. Trimming removed 0 bases at V and 2 bases at J, with 5 bases between. Germline CDR1 is MNHNS and CDR2 is SASEGT. The CDR3 spans 13 residues. CDR3 loop: CASSEAATYEQYF. CDR3 DNA sequence: TGTGCCAGCAGTGAAGCGGCAACCTACGAGCAGTACTTC.

The chain couples TRBV7-2 to TRBJ1-5, with 12 positions matching TRBD1. The CDR3 spans 16 residues. The germline gives CDR1 SGHTA, CDR2 FQGNSA. Unmatched junction bases numbered 4, after V lost 4 bases and J lost 3 bases. The CDR3: CASSSGQGAFNQPQHF. The CDR3 region has the DNA TGTGCCAGCAGCTCGGGACAGGGGGCGTTCAATCAGCCCCAGCATTTT.

This clone was counted only a few times. This chain links TRBV30 with TRBJ1-3; possible D gene TRBD1, 5 bases. Germline CDR1 is GTSNPN and CDR2 is SVGIG (reference sequence). V lost 1 base to trimming and J lost 2 bases, with 12 bases between them. The CDR3 sequence is 15 residues long. The CDR3 DNA is TGTGCCTGGAGTGGGGGGGGTCACACTGGAAACACCATATATTTT. It yields the protein CAWSGGGHTGNTIYF.

The chain joins TRBV27 to TRBJ2-1; D is perhaps TRBD2 (5 bases). Germline CDR1 reads MNHEY; CDR2 reads SMNVEV (reference sequence). The CDR3 runs to 15 residues. The ends were cut back, 10 bases at V and 9 bases at J, with 25 bases in the middle. As DNA, the CDR3 is TGTGCCACCAAAAACTGGGAAGCTAAACGGGGTGAGCAGTTCTTC. Amino acid sequence: CATKNWEAKRGEQFF.

This chain links TRBV21-1 with TRBJ1-1. TRBV21-1 is assigned pseudogene status. This CDR3 contains 10 residues. CDR3 DNA: TGTGCCACAAGGAGGTTGGGAGCTTTCTTT. It encodes CATRRLGAFF.

This clone appeared a single time. The V call is TRBV5-1, the J call TRBJ1-3; D perhaps matches TRBD1 (5 bases). Trimming stripped 0 bases from V and 1 base from J, with 20 bases between. The length of the CDR3 is 19 residues. Germline V gene data show CDR1 as SGHRS and CDR2 as YFSETQ. CDR3 DNA sequence: TGCGCCAGCAGCTTGGAACCGGGACCGCGAGGTAAGTCTGGAAACACCATATATTTT. This encodes CASSLEPGPRGKSGNTIYF.

The chain employs TRBV18 and TRBJ1-1, with 7 bases matching TRBD1. The CDR3 has 16 amino acids. V trimming: 2 bases; J trimming: 5 bases; junction bases outside the gene matches: 11. Germline V gives CDR1 KGHSH, CDR2 LQKENI. CDR3 DNA: TGTGCCAGCTCACCATCCTCCACACAGGGGAGAACTGAAGCTTTCTTT. Its protein is CASSPSSTQGRTEAFF.

The genes are TRBV3-1 (or the pseudogene TRBV3-2) and TRBJ1-2, with D unresolved. The CDR3 contains 12 residues. Deletions cut 5 bases from V and 5 bases from J, with 9 bases between. The germline gives CDR1 LGHDT, CDR2 YNNKEL (reference sequence). CDR3 loop: CASSIMGYGYTF. DNA of the CDR3: TGTGCCAGCAGCATCATGGGGTATGGCTACACCTTC.

The chain has TRBV2 and TRBJ1-5, with TRBD1 as a possible D gene (5 bases). There are 15 residues in the CDR3. Germline lookup yields CDR1 SNHLY and CDR2 FYNNEI. V gave up 8 bases and J gave up 0 bases, with 14 bases separating them. The CDR3 nucleotides are TGTGCCAGCGTGCGACAGCCTCATAGCAATCAGCCCCAGCATTTT. Its translation: CASVRQPHSNQPQHF. The full variable domain, completed using reference TRBV2 and TRBJ1-5, is EPEVTQTPSHQVTQMGQEVILRCVPISNHLYFYWYRQILGQKVEFLVSFYNNEISEKSEIFDDQFSVERPDGSNFTLKIRSTKLEDSAMYFCASVRQPHSNQPQHFGDGTRLSIL.

Details on this clone: The same CDR3 is also encoded by other DNA sequences in this sample. The chain links TRBV5-6 to TRBJ2-1; no reliable D call. The length of the CDR3 is 14 residues. Germline V gene lookup returns CDR1 SGHDT and CDR2 YYEEEE. Trimming shortened V by 4 bases and J by 2 bases, and 10 bases separated the two germline ends. Here the CDR3 reads CASSRPGPYNEQFF. The CDR3, as DNA: TGTGCCAGCAGCAGACCAGGCCCCTACAATGAGCAGTTCTTC.

The chain uses TRBV6-1 and TRBJ1-5, with 7 positions matching TRBD1. The V gene's germline CDR1 is MNHNS and CDR2 SASEGT. V shed 4 bases and J 5 bases; nucleotides not matched to a gene: 17. The CDR3 is 18 amino acids. The CDR3 spells CASSANRGRWGIDQPQHF. The CDR3 DNA reads as TGTGCCAGCAGTGCGAACAGGGGCCGTTGGGGGATCGATCAGCCCCAGCATTTT.

The V gene is TRBV2, the J gene TRBJ2-7, with D tentatively TRBD1 (7 bases). V dropped 7 bases and J dropped 3 bases, with 13 bases sitting between them. The CDR3 loop spans 13 amino acids. Germline assignment: CDR1 SNHLY and CDR2 FYNNEI. CDR3 sequence: CASTRGTDYEQYF. The DNA for the CDR3 is TGTGCCAGCACCAGGGGGACTGACTACGAGCAGTACTTC. The variable domain in full, completed from reference TRBV2 and TRBJ2-7, reads EPEVTQTPSHQVTQMGQEVILRCVPISNHLYFYWYRQILGQKVEFLVSFYNNEISEKSEIFDDQFSVERPDGSNFTLKIRSTKLEDSAMYFCASTRGTDYEQYFGPGTRLTVT.